This TCR beta chain was obtained from a study of T cells in tuberculosis. Background on the study: A South African cohort included IGRA-negative adolescents, latently infected IGRA-positive adolescents and adults with active tuberculosis. Study-wide findings and caveats: The TCR-beta difference was not significant; alpha differences partly reflected length. Using the GMM-specific repertoire gave around 87% accuracy versus 60% to 70% with motifs.

Method: immunoSEQ multiplex PCR; TCRdb's copy keeps in-frame clones and lacks some. In the table there are tens of thousands of clones, 80% to 95% of which are singletons. V lost 7 bases and J 5 bases, leaving 15 bases between the germline ends. CDR1 and CDR2 from the germline V gene are MDHEN and SYDVKM. The CDR3 runs to 14 residues. About this clone itself: What it binds is not known.

Regarding time point: new active TB diagnosis, blood taken before or within 7 days of starting treatment. Each clinical donor contributed on average about 100,000 T cells from unsorted cryopreserved PBMC. This sequence joins TRBV28 and TRBJ2-1, with D possibly TRBD2 on 6 matching bases. The input for sequencing was PBMCs, taken at tuberculosis diagnosis. The source of this sequence is an adult with tuberculosis. The CDR3 here is CASIGGLADNEQFF. The CDR3, as DNA: TGTGCCAGCATCGGGGGACTCGCGGACAATGAGCAGTTCTTC.